The present entry profiles one TCR beta chain with its context. The same CDR3 can be traced to other DNA sequences in this sample. Data came from immunoSEQ multiplex PCR; TCRdb stores just in-frame clones and leaves some out. The data contain about 79,000 clones, about 94% of them seen just once; the ten biggest clones take up about 10%. The data belong to a study of OX40 agonist ivuxolimab in advanced cancers. This CDR3 comprises 15 residues. V lost 3 bases, J lost 1 base, and 10 bases lay in between. Per germline, CDR1 MNHEY and CDR2 SVGAGI. The rearrangement links TRBV6-5 to TRBJ1-5; the D gene is possibly TRBD1 (6 bases). The TCR sequence derives from an adult with an advanced solid tumor such as melanoma, head and neck, liver or kidney cancer. The input for sequencing was CD4+ or CD8+ T cells sorted from blood, taken in a trial of the OX40 agonist ivuxolimab. CDR3 sequence: CASSYSGQSNQPQHF. Written as DNA, the CDR3 is TGTGCCAGCAGTTATTCAGGACAGAGCAATCAGCCCCAGCATTTT.